Sequencing of this T cell receptor beta chain was carried out in a study of regulatory T cells in long-lasting Graves disease. Trimming removed 2 bases from V and 3 bases from J, with 7 bases in between. The germline CDR1 and CDR2 sequences are SGHTA and FQGTGA. This CDR3 has 13 amino acids. With iRepertoire HTBI primers and Arm-PCR of CDR3 regions, TCR beta libraries were built. TCRdb analysed the multiplex PCR reads with MiXCR anew, one entry per CDR3 protein. The table records 350,000 to 550,000 distinct CDR3 sequences, about 15% of them present only once. This clonotype was picked up many times. Time point in this sample: newly diagnosed GD, antithyroid drugs for less than 3 months. Scientists built the TCR library using RNA that was extracted from PBMCs. The same data also contributed to another study, on T cells in Graves' hyperthyroidism and ophthalmopathy. That source notes: Every diagnosis used clinical symptoms, serum thyroxine and TRAb, thyroid ultrasound and orbital computed tomography. The study used the HTBI primer set for a first-round RT-PCR of the TCR CDR3.

This chain joins TRBV7-3 and TRBJ1-1; D is ambiguous. The specimen comprised peripheral blood mononuclear cells (PBMCs), sampled at new diagnosis, from a patient treated with antithyroid drugs. This receptor was obtained from a woman aged 30 to 39 with Graves disease. The CDR3 sequence is CASSLYGDTEAFF. CDR3 DNA: TGTGCCAGCAGCTTATACGGCGACACTGAAGCTTTCTTT. Full variable domain (remainder filled in from reference TRBV7-3 and TRBJ1-1): GAGVSQTPSNKVTEKGKYVELRCDPISGHTALYWYRQSLGQGPEFLIYFQGTGAADDSGLPNDRFFAVRPEGSVSTLKIQRTERGDSAVYLCASSLYGDTEAFFGQGTRLTVV.